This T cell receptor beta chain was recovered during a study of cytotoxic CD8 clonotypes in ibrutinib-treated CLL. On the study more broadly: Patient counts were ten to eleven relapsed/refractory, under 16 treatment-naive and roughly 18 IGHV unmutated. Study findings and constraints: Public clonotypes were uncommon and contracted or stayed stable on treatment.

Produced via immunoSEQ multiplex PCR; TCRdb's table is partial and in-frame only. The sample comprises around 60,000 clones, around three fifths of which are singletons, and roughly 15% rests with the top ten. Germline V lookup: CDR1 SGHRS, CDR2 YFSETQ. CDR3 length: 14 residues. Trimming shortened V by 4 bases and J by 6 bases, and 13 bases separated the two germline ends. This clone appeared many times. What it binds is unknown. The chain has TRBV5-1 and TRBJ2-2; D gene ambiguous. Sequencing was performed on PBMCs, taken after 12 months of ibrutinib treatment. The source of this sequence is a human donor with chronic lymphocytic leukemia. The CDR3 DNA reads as TGCGCCAGCAGCCTGGAAAGGGTTCCCGGGGAGCTGTTTTTT. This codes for CASSLERVPGELFF. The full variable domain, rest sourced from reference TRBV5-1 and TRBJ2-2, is KAGVTQTPRYLIKTRGQQVTLSCSPISGHRSVSWYQQTPGQGLQFLFEYFSETQRNKGNFPGRFSGRQFSNSRSEMNVSTLELGDSALYLCASSLERVPGELFFGEGSRLTVL.